Sequencing of this T cell receptor beta chain was carried out in a study of blood T cell repertoires in COVID-19. Study background: The study drew acute and convalescent COVID-19 samples from the United States, Italy and Spain.

Those enrolled, adults aged roughly 18 to 90 years, came from about two dozen US areas. Participants' reported clinical history set cohort assignment. This clone was observed a few times. CDR1 GTSNPN and CDR2 SVGIG come from the germline V gene (reference sequence). The CDR3 runs to 14 residues. The ends were cut back, 2 bases at V and 14 bases at J, with 19 bases in the middle. As originally analysed: For nucleated cells, counts were estimated from reference gene primer amplification. Clones were read by immunoSEQ multiplex PCR, and TCRdb kept only the in-frame ones, dropping some. Clone size and V and J calls were adopted from that table, with D and trimming inferred from the DNA. Altogether hundreds of thousands of clones are present, about 90% being singletons, with the ten largest covering approximately 0.99%.

What was sequenced was PBMCs or T cells enriched from blood (not recorded which). The TCR originated in a woman younger than 45 who had recovered from COVID-19. V usage is TRBV30 and J usage is TRBJ1-6; D uncertain. The CDR3 spells CAWSKSGTKAALHF. The DNA of the CDR3 is TGTGCCTGGAGTAAGTCCGGCACCAAAGCGGCCCTCCACTTT. Supplemented by reference TRBV30 and TRBJ1-6, the full variable domain reads SQTIHQWPATLVQPVGSPLSLECTVEGTSNPNLYWYRQAAGRGLQLLFYSVGIGQISSEVPQNLSASRPQDRQFILSSKKLLLSDSGFYLCAWSKSGTKAALHFGNGTRLTVT.